Included here is one T cell receptor beta chain sequence, with context. No antigen is known for it. V shed 5 bases, J shed 4 bases, and the junction held 8 bases outside the gene matches. The CDR3 is 15 residues long. Germline-derived CDR1 and CDR2 are ENHRY and SYGVKD. Time point reported: peripheral blood 6 weeks after treatment start. The patients' disease, urothelial carcinoma, was locally advanced or metastatic. Each PCR received spiked synthetic TCR analog templates. Clones were sequenced by immunoSEQ multiplex PCR, and TCRdb holds only the in-frame ones, with some missing. The table shows about 50,000 clones, with about 85% occurring only once. The data derive from a study of PD-L1 blockade in urothelial cancer. Study background: The study recovered a median of 141,255 T cells per blood sample. Notes on the study in general: Tumor-associated clones in the blood of durable-benefit patients grew more at 3 weeks.

This chain connects TRBV10-3 to TRBJ2-3, with 8 bases lining up with TRBD2. The TCR originated in a man in his fifties or sixties with urothelial cancer. The sample consisted of PBMCs, taken around atezolizumab (anti-PD-L1) treatment. The CDR3 reads CAISKGLGGADTQYF. The CDR3 region has the DNA TGTGCCATCAGTAAGGGACTAGGCGGGGCAGATACGCAGTATTTT.